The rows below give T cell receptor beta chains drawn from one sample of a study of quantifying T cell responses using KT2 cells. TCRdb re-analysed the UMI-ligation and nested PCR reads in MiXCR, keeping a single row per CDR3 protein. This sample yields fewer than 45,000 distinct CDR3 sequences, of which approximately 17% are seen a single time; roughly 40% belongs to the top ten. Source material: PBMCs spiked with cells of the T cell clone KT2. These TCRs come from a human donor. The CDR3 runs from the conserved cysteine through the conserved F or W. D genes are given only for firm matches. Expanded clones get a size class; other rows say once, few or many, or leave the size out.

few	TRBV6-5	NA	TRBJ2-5	CASQDRAGQETQYF	TGTGCCAGCCAAGATCGGGCGGGGCAAGAGACCCAGTACTTC
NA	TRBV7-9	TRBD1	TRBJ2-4	CASSPGNGQGSSKPNIQYF	TGTGCCAGCAGCCCAGGAAACGGACAGGGATCCTCGAAACCAAACATTCAGTACTTC
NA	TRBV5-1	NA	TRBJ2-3	CASSLLSEDTQYF	TGCGCCAGCAGCCTCCTTTCAGAAGATACGCAGTATTTT
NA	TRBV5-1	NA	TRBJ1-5	CASSLDGRGNQPQHF	TGCGCCAGCAGCTTGGATGGGCGGGGGAATCAGCCCCAGCATTTT
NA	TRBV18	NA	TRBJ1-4	CASSRLAEKLFF	TGTGCCAGCTCGAGACTGGCTGAAAAACTGTTTTTT
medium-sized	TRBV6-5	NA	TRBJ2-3	CASSPSVGGGPDTQYF	TGTGCCAGCAGCCCCTCTGTGGGGGGGGGCCCGGATACGCAGTATTTT
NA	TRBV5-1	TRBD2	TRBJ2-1	CASSDGGLAGGTYNEQFF	TGCGCCAGCAGCGACGGGGGACTAGCGGGAGGTACCTACAATGAGCAGTTCTTC
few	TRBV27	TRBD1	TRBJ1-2	CASSRTGEDGYTF	TGTGCCAGCAGTCGGACAGGGGAAGATGGCTACACCTTC
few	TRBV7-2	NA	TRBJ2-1	CASSLRREVEQFF	TGTGCCAGCAGCTTACGCAGGGAGGTAGAGCAGTTCTTC
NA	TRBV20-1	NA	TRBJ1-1	CSARWASTSSEAFF	TGCAGTGCCCGCTGGGCGAGTACTTCCAGTGAAGCTTTCTTT
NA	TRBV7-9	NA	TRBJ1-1	CASARGGTSNTEAFF	TGTGCCAGCGCTAGGGGGGGAACATCGAACACTGAAGCTTTCTTT
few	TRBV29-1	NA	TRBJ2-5	CSVGTGTGTQYF	TGCAGCGTTGGCACAGGGACGGGGACCCAGTACTTC
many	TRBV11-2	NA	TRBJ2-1	CASSHYRVNEQFF	TGTGCCAGCAGTCACTACAGGGTCAATGAGCAGTTCTTC
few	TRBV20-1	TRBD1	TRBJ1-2	CSASGQSYGYTF	TGCAGTGCCTCGGGACAGTCCTATGGCTACACCTTC
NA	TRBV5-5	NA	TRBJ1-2	CASSFIMLGSDYGYTF	TGTGCCAGCAGCTTCATTATGCTGGGGTCTGACTATGGCTACACCTTC
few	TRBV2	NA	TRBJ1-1	CASMRDTSMNTEAFF	TGTGCCAGCATGAGGGACACCTCCATGAACACTGAAGCTTTCTTT
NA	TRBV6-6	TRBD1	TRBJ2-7	CASRNELGTGTYEQYF	TGTGCCAGCAGGAATGAGCTCGGGACAGGGACCTACGAGCAGTACTTC
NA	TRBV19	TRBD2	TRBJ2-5	CASSGTKQETQYF	TGTGCCAGTAGCGGGACTAAACAAGAGACCCAGTACTTC
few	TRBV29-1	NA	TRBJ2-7	CSVETAYEQYF	TGCAGCGTTGAAACCGCCTACGAGCAGTACTTC
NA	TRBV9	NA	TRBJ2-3	CASSDDDLRTDTQYF	TGTGCCAGCAGCGACGATGACCTCCGCACAGATACGCAGTATTTT
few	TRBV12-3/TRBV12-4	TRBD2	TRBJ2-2	CASSPRLAGVFAGELFF	TGTGCCAGCAGTCCCCGACTAGCGGGAGTATTCGCCGGGGAGCTGTTTTTT
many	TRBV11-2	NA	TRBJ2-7	CASSLERIHEQYF	TGTGCCAGCAGCTTAGAGAGAATCCACGAGCAGTACTTC
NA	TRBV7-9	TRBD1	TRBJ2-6	CASSLGTGNSGANVLTF	TGTGCCAGCAGCTTAGGGACAGGAAACTCTGGGGCCAACGTCCTGACTTTC
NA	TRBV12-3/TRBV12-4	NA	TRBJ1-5	CASSQTGNQPQHF	TGTGCCAGCAGTCAAACAGGGAATCAGCCCCAGCATTTT
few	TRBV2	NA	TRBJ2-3	CASSRDSTDTQYF	TGTGCCAGCAGTCGTGACAGCACAGATACGCAGTATTTT
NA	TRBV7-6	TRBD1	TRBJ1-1	CASSFAGGVLTEAFF	TGTGCCAGCAGCTTTGCAGGGGGCGTACTCACTGAAGCTTTCTTT
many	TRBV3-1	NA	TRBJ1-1	CASSKGHQNTEAFF	TGTGCCAGCAGCAAAGGACACCAGAACACTGAAGCTTTCTTT
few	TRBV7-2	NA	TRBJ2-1	CASSLGLGGISPYNEQFF	TGTGCCAGCAGCTTAGGGTTAGGGGGAATCAGTCCTTACAATGAGCAGTTCTTC
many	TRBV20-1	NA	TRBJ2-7	CSARGVTDYEQYF	TGCAGTGCTAGAGGCGTAACAGACTACGAGCAGTACTTC
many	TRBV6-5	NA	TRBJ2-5	CASSYDAGQETQYF	TGTGCCAGCAGTTACGATGCGGGACAAGAGACCCAGTACTTC
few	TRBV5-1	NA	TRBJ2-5	CASSLEDSGGEAQYF	TGCGCCAGCAGCTTGGAGGACAGCGGAGGGGAAGCCCAGTACTTC